This TCR beta chain is drawn from a study of spatial heterogeneity in lung cancer. Study as a whole: The average count in raw reads for each unique TCR and UMI combination exceeded 8.5 appearances.

Time point in this sample: sample taken at primary tumor resection. Whole RNA, which was extracted from tumor, nontumor lung tissue or frozen PBMC, was sequenced without any cell sorting. The donors were approximately 70 patients with non-small cell lung cancer that was early-stage and untreated. A distinct unique molecular identifier was carried by each TCR cDNA molecule. TCRdb reprocessed the 5' RACE reads via MiXCR and lists one record per CDR3 protein. The sample lists 60,000 to 80,000 distinct CDR3 sequences; about 14% were seen once. This clonotype was counted between two and nine times. CDR3 length: 16 residues. Trimming took off 6 bases at V and 0 bases at J, with 17 bases between the two ends. CDR1 is MNHEY, CDR2 SMNVEV, per germline (reference sequence).

The TCR sequence derives from a male donor with early-stage non-small cell lung cancer. The specimen comprised PBMCs, sampled at surgery. The chain combines TRBV27 with TRBJ1-1; no clear D. The CDR3 nucleotides are TGTGCCAGCAGCCAACTCTGGACGAAGATGAACACTGAAGCTTTCTTT. It is translated as CASSQLWTKMNTEAFF.